This is a list of T cell receptor beta chains from one sample in a study of control samples from healthy donors and cancer patients. Some clones are missing from TCRdb's copy, which holds only in-frame ones; the method was immunoSEQ multiplex PCR. This table holds roughly 100,000 clones, around 89% found once. Sample: PBMCs. These receptors were collected from a man between 60 and 75 years old with lung cancer. Both conserved end residues are part of each CDR3. A D gene is named only where the DNA matches it firmly. Size is omitted from some rows. Given values are once, few, many or a class for expanded clones.

NA	TRBJ2-2	TRBV2	NA	TGTGCCAGCACACAATTGTTGGACACCGGGGAGCTGTTTTTT	CASTQLLDTGELFF
NA	TRBJ1-6	TRBV14	once	TGTGCCAGCAGCCAAGGGTCGTCCTATAATTCACCCCTCCACTTT	CASSQGSSYNSPLHF
TRBD1	TRBJ2-3	TRBV29-1	NA	TGCAGCGTTGAAGATTGGGACAGGGAAGCCACAGATACGCAGTATTTT	CSVEDWDREATDTQYF
NA	TRBJ1-2	TRBV15	many	TGTGCCACCAGCTCCCGGGACGAGGGGGAAGCTAACTATGGCTACACCTTC	CATSSRDEGEANYGYTF
NA	TRBJ2-5	TRBV2	once	TGTGCCAGCAGTCCAAGAAAAGGGGCCTGGGAGACCCAGTACTTC	CASSPRKGAWETQYF
NA	TRBJ2-2	TRBV27	NA	TGTGCCAGCAGTTTAAGGGGTAGGAACACCGGGGAGCTGTTTTTT	CASSLRGRNTGELFF
NA	TRBJ1-4	TRBV7-9	NA	TGTGCCAGCAGTAACTCTTTCCGGGGCCGGGAGAAACTGTTTTTT	CASSNSFRGREKLFF
NA	TRBJ1-3	TRBV30	NA	TGTGCCTCCCCCTTGCGCGGGGGTTCTGGAAACACCATATATTTT	CASPLRGGSGNTIYF
NA	TRBJ1-6	TRBV11-3	NA	TGTGCCAGCAGCTTAGACACTTCTTTGGGTTCACCCCTCCACTTT	CASSLDTSLGSPLHF
TRBD1	TRBJ1-2	TRBV6-6	NA	TGTGCCAGCAGTTATGCACCTGGGACAGTTAACTATGGCTACACCTTC	CASSYAPGTVNYGYTF
TRBD1	TRBJ1-1	TRBV6-5	NA	TGTGCCAGCAGTTCACCCCCGGGACAGGCTTTGGGGGGGGCTTTCTTT	CASSSPPGQALGGAFF
NA	TRBJ1-1	TRBV25-1	once	TGTGCCAGCAGTGGTCCCAAGGGCACTGAAGCTTTCTTT	CASSGPKGTEAFF
TRBD1	TRBJ1-3	TRBV5-1	NA	TGCGCCAGTGCGACAGGGGCTGGAAACACCATATATTTT	CASATGAGNTIYF
NA	TRBJ2-1	TRBV15	NA	TGTGCCACCAGCAGAGTCCCGGACGATGAGCAGTTCTTC	CATSRVPDDEQFF
TRBD1	TRBJ2-4	TRBV12-5	NA	TGTGCTAGTGCCTCGGGACAGGGGAAAAACATTCAGTACTTC	CASASGQGKNIQYF
NA	TRBJ2-3	TRBV11-2	NA	TGTGCCAGCAGCTTAGGTTTGAGGACGCCGGGGCCAGATACGCAGTATTTT	CASSLGLRTPGPDTQYF
TRBD2	TRBJ2-1	TRBV24-1	once	TGTGCCACCAGTGAACCTAGCGGATCCCGGTTCGATGAGCAGTTCTTC	CATSEPSGSRFDEQFF
TRBD1	TRBJ2-5	TRBV25-1	NA	TGTGCCAGCAGACAGGGGAGCCAAGAGACCCAGTACTTC	CASRQGSQETQYF
NA	TRBJ1-4	TRBV7-9	NA	TGTGCCAGCAGCTTAGGGGCAGGGGATGGTAATGAAAAACTGTTTTTT	CASSLGAGDGNEKLFF
NA	TRBJ1-5	TRBV30	once	TGTGCCTCTCAGGCTTATAGCAATCAGCCCCAGCATTTT	CASQAYSNQPQHF
TRBD1	TRBJ2-2	TRBV6-9	NA	TGTGCCAGCACCTCGGGACAGGGGGGGAACACCGGGGAGCTGTTTTTT	CASTSGQGGNTGELFF
NA	TRBJ2-7	TRBV11-2	NA	TGTGCCAGCAGCTTTCTAGGGCCACGGGAGCAGTACTTC	CASSFLGPREQYF
NA	TRBJ1-1	TRBV6-5	NA	TGTGCCAGCAAGCTGGAGGCGGGGAACACTGAAGCTTTCTTT	CASKLEAGNTEAFF
NA	TRBJ1-4	TRBV7-9	NA	TGTGCCAGCAGCTTTTCCCTCGTTACGGGGGTAGGCGAAAAACTGTTTTTT	CASSFSLVTGVGEKLFF
TRBD1	TRBJ1-6	TRBV27	NA	TGTGCCAGCAGTTTAATGTGGAGACAGGGGGCTCGGGGCTATAATTCACCCCTCCACTTT	CASSLMWRQGARGYNSPLHF
TRBD1	TRBJ1-1	TRBV9	NA	TGTGCCAGCAGCGTAGGGACAGGCTGGGGGAACACTGAAGCTTTCTTT	CASSVGTGWGNTEAFF
TRBD1	TRBJ1-2	TRBV5-6	NA	TGTGCCAGCAGCTCGCCGGGACAGGGGCTCTATGGCTACACCTTC	CASSSPGQGLYGYTF
TRBD1	TRBJ1-1	TRBV5-1	NA	TGCGCCAGCAGCTCGGGGACAGGGATGCGCACTGAAGCTTTCTTT	CASSSGTGMRTEAFF
NA	TRBJ1-5	TRBV18	NA	TGTGCCAGCTCACCCCATTCTGATCAGCCCCAGCATTTT	CASSPHSDQPQHF
TRBD1	TRBJ2-5	TRBV5-1	NA	TGCGCCAGCAGCTTGGGGACAGGGGGGCGTCAAGAGACCCAGTACTTC	CASSLGTGGRQETQYF
TRBD1	TRBJ2-2	TRBV24-1	NA	TGTGCCACCAGTGATTTGGCCAGGGGGCACACCGGGGAGCTGTTTTTT	CATSDLARGHTGELFF
TRBD1	TRBJ1-5	TRBV7-2	once	TGTGCCAGCAGCCCCTCTCAGGGGGGTAATCAGCCCCAGCATTTT	CASSPSQGGNQPQHF
TRBD1	TRBJ2-1	TRBV5-1	NA	TGCGCCAGCAGCTTGGCCGGACAGGGGCAGAATGAGCAGTTCTTC	CASSLAGQGQNEQFF
NA	TRBJ2-5	TRBV6-6	NA	TGTGCCAGCAGTTACGCAGGGGACATCGAGGTGGAGACCCAGTACTTC	CASSYAGDIEVETQYF
TRBD1	TRBJ2-5	TRBV5-6	NA	TGTGCCAGCAGCTTTAAGGGGACAGGGGGAGAGACCCAGTACTTC	CASSFKGTGGETQYF
NA	TRBJ1-4	TRBV2	NA	TGTGCCAGCAGTGAGCCAGCGAAGGCTTTT	CASSEPAKAF
NA	TRBJ1-6	TRBV11-2	NA	TGTGCCAGCAGCTTAGGACTGGGGGCCTCACCCCTCCACTTT	CASSLGLGASPLHF
NA	TRBJ2-3	TRBV30	NA	TGTGCCTGGAGTTTTCCAGCAGATACGCAGTATTTT	CAWSFPADTQYF
NA	TRBJ1-1	TRBV10-2	NA	TGCGCCAGCAGCGGACCTGACCTGAACGCTTTCTTT	CASSGPDLNAFF
NA	TRBJ1-6	TRBV9	NA	TGTGCCAGCAGAAACCGGGACAATAATTCACCCCTCCACTTT	CASRNRDNNSPLHF
NA	TRBJ1-1	TRBV30	NA	TGTGTCTGGAGTGTACAGGGCGGTAGATATGCCGCTTTCTTT	CVWSVQGGRYAAFF
TRBD1	TRBJ2-5	TRBV7-2	NA	TGTGCCAGCAGACCCGGGACAGGCCAAGAGACCCAGTACTTC	CASRPGTGQETQYF
NA	TRBJ1-6	TRBV6-1	NA	TGTGCCAGCAGTGAAGTTCCACCCCTCCACTTT	CASSEVPPLHF
TRBD1	TRBJ2-5	TRBV5-5	NA	TGTGCCAGCAGCTTGGAGGGACAGGATCAAGAGACCCAGTACTTC	CASSLEGQDQETQYF
NA	TRBJ1-3	TRBV3-1/TRBV3-2	NA	TGTGCCAGCAGCCGTACAGGGAAGAAAGAAAACACCATATATTTT	CASSRTGKKENTIYF
TRBD1	TRBJ2-1	TRBV30	once	TGTGCCTGGAGTACAGGGGGAGTGTTCAATGAGCAGTTCTTC	CAWSTGGVFNEQFF
NA	TRBJ1-1	TRBV5-1	NA	TGCGCCAGCAGCTCACAAGGGGGTGGTACTGAAGCTTTCTTT	CASSSQGGGTEAFF
TRBD2	TRBJ2-5	TRBV6-6	NA	TGTGCCAGCAGTAGGACTAGCAGCCGGGAGACCCAGTACTTC	CASSRTSSRETQYF
NA	TRBJ1-6	TRBV2	NA	TGTGCCTCTGACCCGGCGAGCTCCTATAATTCACCCCTCCACTTT	CASDPASSYNSPLHF
NA	TRBJ1-2	TRBV7-9	NA	TGTGCCAGCAGCCTGTCTAACAGGGAAGACTTC	CASSLSNREDF
NA	TRBJ1-1	TRBV2	NA	TGTGCCAGCAGTATTAACACATTGGGGACTGAAGCTTTCTTT	CASSINTLGTEAFF